The 18 T cell receptor beta chains in this list originate from one sample, sequenced in a study of beta chain features in type 1 diabetes. No cognate antigen is known for these TCRs. Expressed TCRB transcripts were sequenced after all isolated RNA was converted to cDNA. TCRdb keeps only in-frame clones here, not all; method: immunoSEQ multiplex PCR. Here the sample spans about 41,000 clones, approximately 70% being singletons. Findings and limits, study-wide: Type 1 diabetes patients showed a moderate but significant shortening of TCRB CDR3s in all four CD4+ subsets.

The sequencing input was Tregs from blood. The receptors were gathered from a man between 25 and 39 years old with type 1 diabetes. Some clones in this sample may be carry-over from other donors' samples.

V usage is TRBV27 and J usage is TRBJ2-3; the D is unclear. V was clipped by 6 bases and J by 5 bases, with 18 bases between them. This CDR3 region has 15 residues. CDR1 MNHEY and CDR2 SMNVEV come from the germline V gene (reference sequence). The CDR3: CASSPSGWSGDTQYF. CDR3 DNA: TGTGCCAGCAGCCCATCCGGCTGGAGTGGAGATACGCAGTATTTT.

The chain carries TRBV7-2 and TRBJ1-2; 9 bases are a match to TRBD1. Germline V gene data show CDR1 as SGHTA and CDR2 as FQGNSA. The CDR3 is 14 residues long. V shed 4 bases and J 3 bases; nucleotides not matched to a gene: 3. The CDR3 spells CASSSGTGYYGYTF. The CDR3 coding sequence is TGTGCCAGCAGCTCTGGGACAGGGTACTATGGCTACACCTTC. Complete variable domain (other parts from reference TRBV7-2 and TRBJ1-2): GAGVSQSPSNKVTEKGKDVELRCDPISGHTALYWYRQSLGQGLEFLIYFQGNSAPDKSGLPSDRFSAERTGGSVSTLTIQRTQQEDSAVYLCASSSGTGYYGYTFGSGTRLTVV.

V and J are TRBV5-4 and TRBJ1-4, with D unclear. Deletions cut 3 bases from V and 2 bases from J, with 8 bases between. CDR3 size: 14 residues. The germline CDR1 and CDR2 sequences are SGHNT and YYREEE (reference sequence). CDR3: CASSSGNTNEKLFF. CDR3 DNA sequence: TGTGCCAGCAGCTCCGGGAACACTAATGAAAAACTGTTTTTT.

V is TRBV28 and J is TRBJ1-1; D is uncertain. The germline gives CDR1 MDHEN, CDR2 SYDVKM. V was trimmed by 3 bases and J by 3 bases, leaving 8 bases between them. The CDR3 loop spans 13 amino acids. The CDR3 region has the DNA TGTGCCAGCAGTTTCATCGGGGACACTGAAGCTTTCTTT. The encoded protein is CASSFIGDTEAFF.

The V call is TRBV6-1, the J call TRBJ2-7, with 8 bases lining up with TRBD1. CDR1 and CDR2 from the germline V gene are MNHNS and SASEGT. The CDR3 totals 14 residues. Trimming cost V 7 bases and J 1 base; bases outside gene matches: 6. CDR3 nucleotides: TGTGCCAGCAAGGCGGACAGGGCGTCCTACGAGCAGTACTTC. Translated: CASKADRASYEQYF.

The chain joins TRBV2 to TRBJ2-7; 7 nucleotides agree with TRBD2. The CDR3 contains 15 residues. From germline, CDR1 is SNHLY and CDR2 FYNNEI. The junction had 7 bases not matched to a gene; V was cut back by 3 bases and J by 2 bases. The CDR3 spells CASSDGASGPYEQYF. In nucleotides, the CDR3 is TGTGCCAGCAGTGATGGGGCTAGCGGACCCTACGAGCAGTACTTC.

V and J are TRBV29-1 and TRBJ1-1; perhaps TRBD1 as D (6 bases). CDR1 SQVTM and CDR2 ANQGSEA come from the germline V gene. Between the trimmed V and J ends, which lost 7 bases and 1 base, there was a span of 10 bases. The CDR3 totals 12 residues. This chain's CDR3 is CSGGPTNTEAFF. The CDR3 nucleotides are TGCAGCGGGGGGCCAACGAACACTGAAGCTTTCTTT.

This chain links TRBV11-2 with TRBJ2-1; 10 nucleotides line up with TRBD2. The CDR3 has 15 residues. CDR1 and CDR2 (germline): SGHAT, FQNNGV. With 1 base clipped from V and 7 bases from J, the junction kept 4 bases outside the gene matches. DNA of the CDR3: TGTGCCAGCAGCTTAGCGCTAGCGGGGGCAAATGAGCAGTTCTTC. Translation: CASSLALAGANEQFF.

This chain joins TRBV10-3 and TRBJ2-6; perhaps TRBD1 as D (6 bases). The CDR3 is made up of 14 amino acids. Germline V gene sequence: CDR1 ENHRY, CDR2 SYGVKD. V shed 6 bases and J shed 0 bases, with 6 bases lying between them. Here the CDR3 reads CAIRDSSGANVLTF. The CDR3 DNA reads TGTGCCATCAGGGACAGCTCTGGGGCCAACGTCCTGACTTTC.

J is TRBJ2-1 and V is TRBV20-1, with D maybe TRBD2 (6 bases). CDR1 is DFQATT and CDR2 is SNEGSKA in the germline V gene (reference sequence). This CDR3 contains 11 residues. The V gene lost 2 bases and the J gene lost 12 bases, with 11 bases spanning the gap. The CDR3 protein is CSARPSGVQFF. As DNA, the CDR3 is TGCAGTGCTAGACCTTCGGGAGTGCAGTTCTTC.

The V gene is TRBV7-9, the J gene TRBJ2-7, with D perhaps TRBD1 (6 bases). The V end lost 6 bases, the J end lost 3 bases, and 12 bases lay between the germline ends. The germline gives CDR1 SEHNR, CDR2 FQNEAQ (reference sequence). The CDR3 runs 13 residues. The CDR3 sequence is CASRIQGNYEQYF. CDR3 in DNA: TGTGCCAGCAGGATACAGGGAAACTACGAGCAGTACTTC.

There are a few counts of this clone. The J gene is TRBJ1-1, the V gene TRBV7-2; TRBD1 agrees at 9 bases. Losses at the gene ends were 5 bases for V and 8 bases for J; bases not matched to a gene: 9. CDR3 length equals 14 residues. Germline-derived CDR1 and CDR2 are SGHTA and FQGNSA. The CDR3 sequence: CASSVGTGLSEAFF. The CDR3, as DNA: TGTGCCAGCAGCGTCGGGACAGGGTTGTCGGAAGCTTTCTTT. Variable domain in full (rest from reference TRBV7-2 and TRBJ1-1): GAGVSQSPSNKVTEKGKDVELRCDPISGHTALYWYRQSLGQGLEFLIYFQGNSAPDKSGLPSDRFSAERTGGSVSTLTIQRTQQEDSAVYLCASSVGTGLSEAFFGQGTRLTVV.

This rearrangement joins TRBV5-1 to TRBJ2-7, with a weak D call TRBD1 (5 bases). The germline V gene has CDR1 SGHRS and CDR2 YFSETQ. This CDR3 comprises 14 residues. V dropped 3 bases and J dropped 5 bases, with 15 bases sitting between them. Here the CDR3 DNA reads TGCGCCAGCAGCTACCGCCCTGACAGTGACGAGCAGTACTTC. Translated: CASSYRPDSDEQYF.

V and J are TRBV5-1 and TRBJ1-6, with D perhaps matching TRBD1 (6 bases). The germline V and J ends were trimmed by 5 bases and 7 bases, with 16 bases remaining between them. Germline-derived CDR1 and CDR2 are SGHRS and YFSETQ. The CDR3 runs 15 residues. CDR3 DNA: TGCGCCAGCAGTCTGGACAGCTTCAACAATTCACCCCTCCACTTT. This sequence encodes CASSLDSFNNSPLHF.

V is TRBV2 and J is TRBJ2-7; D call uncertain. Germline CDR1 reads SNHLY; CDR2 reads FYNNEI. The length of the CDR3 is 11 residues. The V and J ends lost 2 bases and 11 bases respectively, with 10 bases between them. CDR3 region: CASSESHREYF. CDR3 nucleotides: TGTGCCAGCAGTGAATCCCACCGGGAGTACTTC.

The chain employs TRBV9 and TRBJ1-2; weak D call: TRBD1 (5 bases). Deletions cut 0 bases from V and 3 bases from J, with 9 bases between. Germline CDR1 reads SGDLS; CDR2 reads YYNGEE. The CDR3 covers 14 residues. CDR3 protein: CASSVAVGDYGYTF. CDR3 in DNA: TGTGCCAGCAGCGTAGCGGTAGGGGACTATGGCTACACCTTC.

This chain links TRBV7-9 with TRBJ2-4, with D unresolved. The CDR3 loop spans 11 amino acids. CDR1 and CDR2 (germline): SEHNR, FQNEAQ (reference sequence). V lost 1 base, J lost 8 bases, and 3 bases lay in between. This chain's CDR3 is CASSLVDIQYF. CDR3 nucleotides: TGTGCCAGCAGCTTAGTAGACATTCAGTACTTC.

This clone showed up just a few times. This rearrangement joins TRBV6-5 to TRBJ1-5; 7 bases match TRBD1. V lost 4 bases to trimming and J lost 0 bases; unmatched junction nucleotides: 6. Looked up from germline, CDR1 is MNHEY and CDR2 is SVGAGI. CDR3 length equals 16 residues. This chain's CDR3 is CASSWRQGPSNQPQHF. The CDR3 DNA follows: TGTGCCAGCAGTTGGCGACAGGGACCTAGCAATCAGCCCCAGCATTTT.